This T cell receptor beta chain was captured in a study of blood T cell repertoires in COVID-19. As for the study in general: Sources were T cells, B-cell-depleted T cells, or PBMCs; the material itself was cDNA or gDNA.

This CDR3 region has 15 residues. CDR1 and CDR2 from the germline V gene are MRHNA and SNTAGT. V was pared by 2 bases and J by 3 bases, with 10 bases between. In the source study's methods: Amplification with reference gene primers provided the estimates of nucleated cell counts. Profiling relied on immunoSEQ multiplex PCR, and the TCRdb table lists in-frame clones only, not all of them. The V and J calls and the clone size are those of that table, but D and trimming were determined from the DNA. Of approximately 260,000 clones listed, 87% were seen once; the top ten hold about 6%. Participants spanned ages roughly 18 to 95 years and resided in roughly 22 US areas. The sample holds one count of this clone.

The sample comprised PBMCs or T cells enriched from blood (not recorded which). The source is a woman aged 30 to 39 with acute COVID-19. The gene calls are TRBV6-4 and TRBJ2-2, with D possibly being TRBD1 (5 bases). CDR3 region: CASSDGQGDTGELFF. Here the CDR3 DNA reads TGTGCCAGCAGTGACGGGCAGGGTGACACCGGGGAGCTGTTTTTT.